This T cell receptor (beta chain) was sequenced for a study of T-cell reconstitution after alpha-beta-depleted transplantation in children. Library preparation (for TCRbeta) was performed with unique molecular identifiers. In TCRdb, the PCR reads were re-called with MiXCR into one record per CDR3 protein. Found here are about 240,000 distinct CDR3 sequences, roughly 24% of them singletons; the top ten hold 2% to 3%. V dropped 0 bases and J dropped 3; count of bases not matched to a gene: 10. From germline, CDR1 is MNHEY and CDR2 SVGEGT. The length of the CDR3 is 17 residues. The V gene is TRBV6-2 or TRBV6-3, the J gene TRBJ2-5; 7 bases are shared with TRBD1. Sample: PBMCs, taken before TCRalphabeta/CD19-depleted stem cell transplant. The TCR originated in a girl aged 2-15 years with Fanconi anemia, due to receive a stem cell transplant. The CDR3 DNA sequence: TGTGCCAGCAGTTACTCCCGGGACAGCCAAACCAAAGAGACCCAGTACTTC. Translating gives CASSYSRDSQTKETQYF.